The source of this TCR beta chain is a study of blood T cells in healthy people across ages. Losses at the gene ends were 0 bases for V and 3 bases for J; bases not matched to a gene: 5. The CDR3 totals 16 residues. CDR1 LGHDT and CDR2 YNNKEL come from the germline V gene (reference sequence). The authors ran a second PCR of about 6 to 11 cycles using a sample-barcoded 5' primer and a J-beta primer mix. TCRdb fed the 5' RACE reads into MiXCR, producing one record per CDR3 protein. The top ten clones hold 9.4% of a sample with roughly 800,000 distinct CDR3 sequences, 25% of them seen once. In this sample, this clonotype turned up a few times. These data were also reused for a study on T cells of mothers and their children.

Material for sequencing was blood. The V gene is TRBV3-1, the J gene TRBJ2-1, with 7 bases that match TRBD2. The sequence was obtained from a boy aged 5-17 years in good health. DNA for the CDR3: TGTGCCAGCAGCCAAGATTGGGCGGGAGTCTACAATGAGCAGTTCTTC. Protein product: CASSQDWAGVYNEQFF.